The rows below give T cell receptor beta chains drawn from one sample of a study of relationships among human T cell subsets. TCRdb independently ran MiXCR on the multiplex PCR reads; one entry per CDR3 protein. The data hold 13,000 or so distinct CDR3 sequences, with approximately 67% observed a single time. Sequencing used CD4+ Th1 cells sorted from blood. These receptors were obtained from a man in his forties or fifties in good health. Both conserved end residues are part of each CDR3. The D gene is left open where the match is weak. The listing skips clone size in some rows; elsewhere it reads once, few, many or a size class.

v_gene	abundance	d_gene	j_gene	CDR3aa	CDR3nt
TRBV18	.	.	TRBJ1-1	CASSPPAGTEAFF	TGTGCCAGCTCACCCCCCGCCGGCACTGAAGCTTTCTTT
TRBV5-4	.	.	TRBJ2-5	CASSFRLTDKETQYF	TGTGCCAGCAGCTTCCGTCTGACGGATAAAGAGACCCAGTACTTC
TRBV10-3	few	.	TRBJ2-7	CAISELPRSEQYF	TGTGCCATCAGTGAGTTGCCCCGGAGCGAGCAGTACTTC
TRBV18	.	.	TRBJ2-3	CASSPTTPTDTQYF	TGTGCCAGCTCACCCACTACTCCCACAGATACGCAGTATTTT
TRBV19	once	.	TRBJ2-7	CASSYQPSYEQYF	TGTGCCAGTAGTTACCAGCCTTCCTACGAGCAGTACTTC
TRBV10-3	.	TRBD1	TRBJ2-7	CAISERQGNEQYF	TGTGCCATCAGTGAGAGACAGGGGAACGAGCAGTACTTC
TRBV29-1	.	TRBD2	TRBJ2-7	CSVTGLAQEQYF	TGCAGCGTTACTGGACTAGCCCAAGAGCAGTACTTC
TRBV20-1	.	.	TRBJ1-5	CSARGGGSYSNQPQHF	TGCAGTGCTAGAGGAGGTGGAAGCTATAGCAATCAGCCCCAGCATTTT
TRBV28	.	TRBD2	TRBJ2-1	CASSSDSPGAGGMFF	TGTGCCAGCAGTTCGGACAGCCCTGGGGCGGGAGGTATGTTCTTC
TRBV4-1	.	TRBD2	TRBJ2-3	CASSQARTRTSGSITDTQYF	TGCGCCAGCAGCCAAGCCAGGACCCGGACTAGCGGGAGTATAACAGATACGCAGTATTTT
TRBV28	.	TRBD1	TRBJ2-7	CASRERGRTDEQYF	TGTGCCAGCAGGGAAAGGGGGCGTACAGACGAGCAGTACTTC
TRBV11-2	.	TRBD1	TRBJ1-2	CAISYRGPKNYGYTF	TGTGCCATCTCGTACAGGGGGCCTAAAAACTATGGCTACACCTTC
TRBV11-2	.	.	TRBJ2-1	CASREEGFPYNEQFF	TGTGCCAGCAGGGAGGAGGGATTCCCCTACAATGAGCAGTTCTTC
TRBV11-2	few	.	TRBJ1-1	CASSSGANTEAFF	TGTGCCAGCAGCTCGGGGGCGAACACTGAAGCTTTCTTT
TRBV11-2	few	.	TRBJ2-7	CASSRAGSSYEQYF	TGTGCCAGCAGCCGAGCGGGTAGCTCCTACGAGCAGTACTTC
TRBV20-1	.	TRBD2	TRBJ2-2	CSARDSGLTPHGELFF	TGCAGTGCTAGAGATTCGGGACTAACCCCTCACGGGGAGCTGTTTTTT
TRBV12-5	.	.	TRBJ1-6	CASGPRRTANSPLHF	TGTGCTAGTGGTCCGAGAAGGACAGCTAATTCACCCCTCCACTTT
TRBV29-1	.	.	TRBJ2-1	CSVLRGNEQFF	TGCAGCGTTCTAAGGGGGAATGAGCAGTTCTTC
TRBV11-2	few	TRBD2	TRBJ2-7	CASSLRASGPYEQYF	TGTGCCAGCAGCTTAAGGGCTAGCGGCCCCTACGAGCAGTACTTC
TRBV19	.	TRBD2	TRBJ2-5	CASSIGNGGAGETQYF	TGTGCCAGTAGTATAGGAAACGGGGGGGCCGGAGAGACCCAGTACTTC
TRBV11-2	.	TRBD2	TRBJ2-3	CASSLGTSVGTDTQYF	TGTGCCAGCAGCTTAGGGACTAGCGTGGGCACAGATACGCAGTATTTT
TRBV28	.	.	TRBJ2-1	CATRGNEQFF	TGTGCCACTAGGGGTAATGAGCAGTTCTTC
TRBV10-1	.	TRBD1	TRBJ1-5	CASSRQGENQPQHF	TGCGCCAGCTCCAGACAGGGAGAAAATCAGCCCCAGCATTTT
TRBV28	.	TRBD1	TRBJ1-1	CARTPGQVNTEAFF	TGTGCCAGAACTCCGGGACAGGTGAACACTGAAGCTTTTTTT
TRBV14	.	.	TRBJ1-2	CASSQATTVGCTF	TGTGCCAGCAGCCAAGCGACGACAGTAGGATGCACCTTC
TRBV7-9	few	.	TRBJ2-3	CASSPSTDTQYF	TGTGCCAGCAGTCCTAGTACAGATACGCAGTATTTT
TRBV5-5	few	.	TRBJ2-1	CASSLESPGSGNEQFF	TGTGCCAGCAGCTTGGAGTCGCCGGGATCGGGCAATGAGCAGTTCTTC
TRBV20-1	few	.	TRBJ1-6	CSARDSRRGGPLHF	TGCAGTGCTAGGGACTCCCGTAGGGGCGGACCCCTCCACTTT
TRBV11-2	.	.	TRBJ1-4	CASSAGLRSIKLFF	TGTGCCAGCAGCGCGGGACTGCGCTCCATCAAACTGTTTTTT
TRBV11-2	few	TRBD1	TRBJ2-7	CASSSPRDRGSYEQYF	TGTGCCAGCAGCTCCCCCCGAGACAGGGGTTCTTACGAGCAGTACTTC
TRBV4-2	.	TRBD2	TRBJ2-1	CASSQGLAGGRNEQFF	TGTGCCAGCAGCCAAGGACTAGCGGGAGGGCGAAATGAGCAGTTCTTC
TRBV28	.	.	TRBJ2-1	CASSFLGSNANEQFF	TGTGCCAGCAGTTTCTTAGGCTCCAATGCCAATGAGCAGTTCTTC
TRBV11-2	.	.	TRBJ1-3	CASSSLLWERNTIYF	TGTGCCAGCAGCTCCCTATTGTGGGAGCGAAACACCATATATTTT
TRBV28	.	.	TRBJ2-2	CASSLAGTPNTGELFF	TGTGCCAGCAGTTTGGCCGGGACACCGAACACCGGGGAGCTGTTTTTT